Following are 27 T cell receptor beta chains from one sample sequenced in a study of shared clonotypes between healthy human individuals. Only in-frame clones appear in the TCRdb table, and some are missing; sequencing was by immunoSEQ multiplex PCR. This sample has roughly 1,100,000 clones, with about 75% found just once. Sequencing was carried out using memory CD4+ T cells sorted from blood. Regarding subset: CD45RA-negative fraction. The receptors derive from a man younger than 30 in good health.

J is TRBJ2-1 and V is TRBV4-2, with a possible D match to TRBD2 (5 bases). The length of the CDR3 is 15 residues. V was clipped by 0 bases and J by 5 bases, with 11 bases between them. The germline gives CDR1 LGHNA, CDR2 YNFKEQ. The CDR3 loop is CASSQEEGTHNEQFF. CDR3 nucleotides: TGTGCCAGCAGCCAAGAAGAGGGTACCCACAATGAGCAGTTCTTC.

There are a few counts of this clone. The gene calls are TRBV27 and TRBJ1-2; TRBD1 agrees at 8 bases. The CDR3 is 14 amino acids. The germline V gene encodes CDR1 MNHEY and CDR2 SMNVEV (reference sequence). The V gene end was trimmed by 5 bases and the J gene end by 10 bases; junction bases not matched to a gene: 12. The CDR3 loop is CASSTRDRGYVYTF. In DNA, the CDR3 is TGTGCCAGCAGTACCCGCGACAGGGGCTACGTCTACACCTTC.

The V gene is TRBV28, the J gene TRBJ2-7, with TRBD1 matching over 7 bases. V lost 6 bases and J lost 3; bases outside the gene matches: 11. This CDR3 region has 15 residues. CDR1 is MDHEN, CDR2 SYDVKM, per germline. CDR3 in amino acids: CASSPRQGKHYEQYF. CDR3 DNA: TGTGCCAGCAGCCCCAGACAGGGAAAACACTACGAGCAGTACTTC.

This clone was seen more than once but under ten times. The junction does not match germline at one end; this may be a read error. The chain joins TRBV2 to TRBJ1-1, with 8 bases matching TRBD1. Germline V gene sequence: CDR1 SNHLY, CDR2 FYNNEI. This CDR3 region has 15 residues. CDR3: CASREGGTGGTEAFF. DNA of the CDR3: TGTGCCAGCAGAGAAGGGGGGACAGGCGGCACTGAAGCTTTCTTT.

Notes on this clone: This specimen includes other DNA sequences encoding the same CDR3. The chain carries TRBV30 and TRBJ2-7; no firm D call. CDR3 size: 11 residues. Trimming took off 1 base at V and 4 bases at J, with 5 bases between the two ends. CDR1 is GTSNPN, CDR2 SVGIG, per germline (reference sequence). The CDR3 nucleotides read TGTGCCTGGAGTGCCCAATACGAGCAGTACTTC. Protein product: CAWSAQYEQYF.

Comment on this clone: The sample contains more than one DNA sequence encoding this CDR3. The rearrangement links TRBV5-6 to TRBJ1-2; D ambiguous. The CDR3 covers 13 residues. CDR1 SGHDT and CDR2 YYEEEE come from the germline V gene. Trimming pared 5 bases from V and 2 bases from J, leaving 10 bases between. Here the CDR3 reads CASSSGLNYGYTF. The CDR3 nucleotides read TGTGCCAGCAGTTCCGGTTTAAACTATGGCTACACCTTC.

The CDR3 DNA sequence: TGCGCCAGCAGCTTCCGGACGCAGAGCACAGATACGCAGTATTTT. It encodes CASSFRTQSTDTQYF. The rearrangement uses TRBV5-1 and TRBJ2-3; D remains unclear. Germline values: CDR1 SGHRS, CDR2 YFSETQ. Trimming removed 2 bases at V and 0 bases at J, with 10 bases between. There are 15 residues in the CDR3. Drawing the rest from reference TRBV5-1 and TRBJ2-3, the complete variable domain is KAGVTQTPRYLIKTRGQQVTLSCSPISGHRSVSWYQQTPGQGLQFLFEYFSETQRNKGNFPGRFSGRQFSNSRSEMNVSTLELGDSALYLCASSFRTQSTDTQYFGPGTRLTVL.

The chain is built from TRBV28 and TRBJ2-5; either TRBD1 or TRBD2 may supply D (6 bases each). V was pared by 7 bases and J by 2 bases, with 14 bases between. The CDR3 contains 14 residues. Germline V lookup: CDR1 MDHEN, CDR2 SYDVKM. CDR3 loop: CASNPGGSQETQYF. The CDR3 nucleotides read TGTGCCAGCAATCCCGGGGGCTCTCAAGAGACCCAGTACTTC.

V gene TRBV5-1 combines with J gene TRBJ2-7; 11 bases align to TRBD2. V gave up 4 bases and J gave up 7 bases; unmatched junction bases: 13. Germline values: CDR1 SGHRS, CDR2 YFSETQ. CDR3 size: 16 residues. The CDR3, as DNA: TGCGCCAGCAGCCCCAACTTAGCGGGAGGGCCGCGGGAGCAGTACTTC. As protein: CASSPNLAGGPREQYF.

This chain connects TRBV19 to TRBJ2-5; 7 bases are shared with TRBD2. The germline CDR1 and CDR2 sequences are LNHDA and SQIVND (reference sequence). V was pared by 5 bases and J by 7 bases, with 10 bases of the junction left unmatched. The CDR3 runs 14 residues. CDR3 amino acids: CASSELAAPGTQYF. In nucleotides, the CDR3 is TGTGCCAGTAGTGAGCTAGCGGCGCCTGGGACCCAGTACTTC.

The chain employs TRBV30 and TRBJ2-2; D is unresolved. CDR1 is GTSNPN, CDR2 SVGIG, per germline (reference sequence). There are 13 residues in the CDR3. Trimming stripped 2 bases from V and 6 bases from J, with 10 bases between. CDR3: CAWSPLRSGELFF. CDR3 in DNA: TGTGCCTGGAGTCCCCTTAGATCCGGGGAGCTGTTTTTT.

The rearrangement joins TRBV30 to TRBJ1-3, with D unresolved. From germline, CDR1 is GTSNPN and CDR2 SVGIG (reference sequence). Deletions cut 1 base from V and 0 bases from J, with 10 bases between. The CDR3 consists of 15 residues. The CDR3 loop is CAWSASADSGNTIYF. The CDR3 region has the DNA TGTGCCTGGAGTGCATCTGCGGACTCTGGAAACACCATATATTTT.

The chain is built from TRBV6-5 and TRBJ2-1; TRBD2 aligns across 9 bases. This CDR3 is 15 amino acids long. The germline V gene encodes CDR1 MNHEY and CDR2 SVGAGI. V lost 2 bases, J lost 5 bases, and 4 bases stayed unmatched. The CDR3 DNA reads as TGTGCCAGCAGTTACGGGGGACTAGCTGACAATGAGCAGTTCTTC. This gives the protein CASSYGGLADNEQFF.

The chain joins TRBV10-3 to TRBJ1-2; D is undetermined. The CDR3 spans 14 residues. Trimming shortened V by 2 bases and J by 0 bases, and 7 bases separated the two germline ends. Germline assignment: CDR1 ENHRY and CDR2 SYGVKD. The chain's CDR3 is CAISEGTANYGYTF. The CDR3 bases are TGTGCCATCAGTGAGGGCACCGCTAACTATGGCTACACCTTC.

This sequence joins TRBV11-3 and TRBJ2-2; D may be TRBD1 or TRBD2 (6 bases each). Germline V gives CDR1 SGHNT, CDR2 YENEEA. The CDR3 runs 15 residues. The V end was cut by 2 bases, the J end by 3 bases, with 10 bases between. The DNA of the CDR3 is TGTGCCAGCAGCTTACGGGGGCCTGACACCGGGGAGCTGTTTTTT. Its protein is CASSLRGPDTGELFF.

Note on this clone: A far larger clone lies a single base away; this is likely a read error. This sequence joins TRBV7-9 and TRBJ1-2, with no clear D. Germline CDR1 is SEHNR and CDR2 is FQNEAQ (reference sequence). The CDR3 covers 16 residues. CDR3 coding DNA: TGTGTCAGCAGCTTAGAAATTGATTCGGGAGGATCGGGCTACACCTTC. This gives the protein CVSSLEIDSGGSGYTF.

This chain joins TRBV19 and TRBJ2-5, with 9 bases identical to TRBD1. The ends lost 5 bases at V and 5 bases at J; junction bases unmatched: 15. There are 17 residues in the CDR3. Germline V lookup: CDR1 LNHDA, CDR2 SQIVND (reference sequence). The CDR3 loop is CASSSQTGGVKRETQYF. The CDR3 DNA sequence: TGTGCCAGTAGTTCCCAGACAGGGGGGGTAAAAAGGGAGACCCAGTACTTC.

The rearrangement uses TRBV10-2 and TRBJ2-2; 8 bases fit TRBD2. Germline V gene sequence: CDR1 WSHSY, CDR2 SAAADI. The V and J ends lost 7 bases and 1 base, in that order; junction bases with no gene match: 8. The CDR3 contains 16 residues. In DNA form, the CDR3 reads TGCGCCAGCACTAAACCGGGACTAGGGAACACCGGGGAGCTGTTTTTT. Translated, it gives CASTKPGLGNTGELFF.

The V and J genes are TRBV25-1 and TRBJ2-7, with 10 positions matching TRBD2. Germline values: CDR1 MGHDK, CDR2 SYGVNS. The ends lost 0 bases at V and 6 bases at J; junction bases unmatched: 5. The CDR3 spans 15 residues. Here the CDR3 reads CASSEYGLAGAEQYF. For the CDR3, the DNA is TGTGCCAGCAGTGAATATGGCCTAGCGGGAGCCGAGCAGTACTTC.

This clone was counted only a few times. The chain uses TRBV2 and TRBJ2-1; no firm D call. Trimming took off 5 bases at V and 2 bases at J, with 13 bases between the two ends. The germline V gene encodes CDR1 SNHLY and CDR2 FYNNEI. The CDR3 is 15 residues long. CDR3 sequence reads: CASSNTGRTYNEQFF. CDR3 bases: TGTGCCAGCAGTAATACGGGTAGAACCTACAATGAGCAGTTCTTC.

This chain links TRBV6-5 with TRBJ1-1; D gene uncertain. CDR1 MNHEY and CDR2 SVGAGI come from the germline V gene. The CDR3 sequence is 12 residues long. V lost 5 bases and J 1 base, leaving 5 bases between the germline ends. The CDR3 nucleotides read TGTGCCAGCAGTAACACGAACACTGAAGCTTTCTTT. Its translation: CASSNTNTEAFF.

The J gene is TRBJ1-2, the V gene TRBV9; 8 bases match TRBD1. CDR1 is SGDLS, CDR2 YYNGEE, per germline. The V and J ends lost 0 bases and 4 bases, in that order; junction bases with no gene match: 2. CDR3 length equals 14 residues. The DNA for the CDR3 is TGTGCCAGCAGCGTAGGCACAGGGGGCTATGGCTACACCTTC. Translation gives CASSVGTGGYGYTF.

In this sample, this clone turned up a few times. The rearrangement uses TRBV30 and TRBJ1-1, with 7 bases matching TRBD1. This CDR3 comprises 12 residues. The germline CDR1 and CDR2 sequences are GTSNPN and SVGIG (reference sequence). Trimming removed 8 bases from V and 3 bases from J; junction bases left unmatched: 6. The CDR3: CAANRGDTEAFF. DNA for the CDR3: TGTGCCGCAAACAGGGGAGACACTGAAGCTTTCTTT.

The genes are TRBV11-1 and TRBJ2-2; D is tentatively TRBD1 or TRBD2 (6 bases each). The CDR3 extends over 15 amino acids. Deletions cut 1 base from V and 6 bases from J, with 12 bases between. Germline CDR1 is SGHAT and CDR2 is FQDESV (reference sequence). The CDR3, as DNA: TGTGCCAGCAGCTTAGAGGGGGGATCCTCCGGGGAGCTGTTTTTT. This gives the protein CASSLEGGSSGELFF.

In regard to this clone: Different DNA sequences within this sample yield the same CDR3. The chain combines TRBV19 with TRBJ1-5, with D perhaps TRBD1 (5 bases). V was clipped by 5 bases and J by 5 bases, with 10 bases between them. The CDR3 spans 13 residues. Germline V gene lookup returns CDR1 LNHDA and CDR2 SQIVND (reference sequence). The CDR3 here is CASSGTGDQPQHF. CDR3 nucleotide sequence: TGTGCCAGTAGTGGGACCGGGGATCAGCCCCAGCATTTT.

This rearrangement joins TRBV5-6 to TRBJ1-1; D is uncertain. Deletions cut 0 bases from V and 0 bases from J, with 6 bases between. CDR1 and CDR2 (germline): SGHDT, YYEEEE. The CDR3 runs 14 residues. The CDR3 reads CASSLEQMNTEAFF. The CDR3, as DNA: TGTGCCAGCAGCTTGGAGCAGATGAACACTGAAGCTTTCTTT.

This clone has more than one count but fewer than ten. The chain uses TRBV5-1 and TRBJ2-7; D is tentatively TRBD1 or TRBD2 (5 bases each). Germline V CDR1 and CDR2: SGHRS, YFSETQ. Trimming cost V 2 bases and J 6 bases, with 12 bases left between them. This CDR3 has 13 residues. This CDR3 reads CASSLPFGGEQYF. CDR3 in DNA: TGCGCCAGCAGCTTACCTTTTGGGGGCGAGCAGTACTTC.